This entry concerns a single T cell receptor beta chain. What it binds is not known. The CDR3 sequence is 15 residues long. The germline V gene has CDR1 MNHEY and CDR2 SMNVEV (reference sequence). The library was made from cDNA and included unique molecular identifiers. TCRdb used MiXCR to reprocess the PCR reads, holding one entry per CDR3 protein. The sample has about 820,000 distinct CDR3 sequences, roughly 58% seen once; the top ten hold 4% to 5.5%. The data originate from a study of post-analysis software for immune sequencing data. Findings and caveats of the study: The five TRBV segments detected at higher frequency in patients than in controls included TRBV5-6, TRBV5-1 and TRBV20-1. Multiple sclerosis patients showed significantly lower normalized Chao1 diversity than controls did.

This receptor was obtained from a girl aged 5 to 17 with multiple sclerosis. This chain uses TRBV27 with TRBJ2-5; 8 bases line up with TRBD2. TRBJ2-7 explains the end of the DNA better; the J call may be wrong. The sequenced sample consisted of blood. CDR3 sequence (DNA): TGTGCCAGCAGTTTATTGGGCGGGGGGACCTACGAGCAGTACTTC. It encodes CASSLLGGGTYEQYF.